Following are 24 T cell receptor beta chains from one sample sequenced in a study of blood T cell repertoires in COVID-19 (dated by TCRdb to the early 2020s). The library came from the immunoSEQ multiplex PCR assay. The table comes from immuneACCESS by way of TCRdb, which keeps in-frame sequences with V and J called. Part of the clones is missing from these tables; in studies checked, under half for an unresolved V gene and the rest for unknown reasons. The sample table holds over 130,000 clones, of which nearly 85% were seen once. The ten largest clones take up more than 3% of the sample. The sample was PBMCs or T cells enriched from blood (not recorded which). The origin of the receptors is a man aged 45-65 years in a cohort exposed to, infected with or recovered from COVID-19 (not recorded which).

The chain carries TRBV19 and TRBJ1-5, with D unresolved. Germline-derived CDR1 and CDR2 are LNHDA and SQIVND (reference sequence). The CDR3 covers 15 residues. The V end was cut by 3 bases, the J end by 5 bases, with 14 bases between. The CDR3 DNA is TGTGCCAGTAGTATGTTGAGTCGGGTGGATCAGCCCCAGCATTTT. Amino acid sequence: CASSMLSRVDQPQHF. Together with reference TRBV19 and TRBJ1-5, the CDR3 gives the full variable domain: DGGITQSPKYLFRKEGQNVTLSCEQNLNHDAMYWYRQDPGQGLRLIYYSQIVNDFQKGDIAEGYSVSREKKESFPLTVTSAQKNPTAFYLCASSMLSRVDQPQHFGDGTRLSIL.

The chain is built from TRBV3-1 (or the pseudogene TRBV3-2) and TRBJ2-5; TRBD1 agrees at 9 bases. Germline CDR1 reads LGHDT; CDR2 reads YNNKEL (reference sequence). V dropped 5 bases and J dropped 4; count of bases not matched to a gene: 8. The CDR3 length is 15 residues. Here the CDR3 reads CASSGTGLLRETQYF. The CDR3 coding sequence is TGTGCCAGCAGCGGGACAGGGCTTTTAAGAGAGACCCAGTACTTC.

The chain combines TRBV7-9 with TRBJ1-4; maybe TRBD1 (6 bases). The V and J ends lost 5 bases and 8 bases respectively, with 15 bases between them. Germline values: CDR1 SEHNR, CDR2 FQNEAQ (reference sequence). This CDR3 has 14 residues. CDR3 residues: CASSRGGAGEKLFF. In DNA form, the CDR3 reads TGTGCCAGCAGCCGGGGGGGCGCAGGGGAAAAACTGTTTTTT.

The genes are TRBV3-1 (or the pseudogene TRBV3-2) and TRBJ2-5; tentative D call: TRBD1 (6 bases). From germline, CDR1 is LGHDT and CDR2 YNNKEL (reference sequence). Trimming shortened V by 1 base and J by 4 bases, and 10 bases separated the two germline ends. This CDR3 region has 14 residues. The CDR3 is CASSQVTGIETQYF. DNA for the CDR3: TGTGCCAGCAGCCAAGTCACAGGGATAGAGACCCAGTACTTC.

The chain carries TRBV7-3 and TRBJ1-1; D is perhaps TRBD1 (5 bases). Trimming shortened V by 6 bases and J by 6 bases, and 17 bases separated the two germline ends. The CDR3 totals 14 residues. Germline-derived CDR1 and CDR2 are SGHTA and FQGTGA. CDR3 residues: CASRLDPAGPEAFF. The CDR3 DNA follows: TGTGCCAGCAGGCTCGACCCGGCAGGGCCTGAAGCTTTCTTT.

The V call is TRBV27, the J call TRBJ1-1; D may be TRBD1 (5 bases). V dropped 2 bases and J dropped 9 bases, with 10 bases sitting between them. Germline V gene lookup returns CDR1 MNHEY and CDR2 SMNVEV (reference sequence). This CDR3 comprises 12 residues. CDR3 sequence (DNA): TGTGCCAGCAGTTTAGGAGTGGGGCAAGCTTTCTTT. Translating gives CASSLGVGQAFF.

CDR3 protein: CAISSRTEAFF. CDR3 bases: TGTGCCATCAGTTCTCGCACTGAAGCTTTCTTT. This chain connects TRBV10-3 to TRBJ1-1, with no clear D. Germline CDR1 and CDR2: ENHRY and SYGVKD. The CDR3 loop spans 11 amino acids. V gave up 5 bases and J gave up 4 bases, with 5 bases separating them.

The chain couples TRBV27 to TRBJ2-3; 9 nucleotides line up with TRBD1. Trimming at V came to 5 bases and at J to 3 bases, leaving 9 bases not matched to a gene. The CDR3 is 16 amino acids. The germline gives CDR1 MNHEY, CDR2 SMNVEV (reference sequence). The CDR3 spells CASSLAGQGRTDTQYF. CDR3 nucleotide sequence: TGTGCCAGCAGTCTGGCGGGACAGGGACGGACAGATACGCAGTATTTT.

The V and J genes are TRBV30 and TRBJ1-1, with TRBD1 as a possible D gene (6 bases). Germline lookup yields CDR1 GTSNPN and CDR2 SVGIG (reference sequence). The CDR3 is 13 amino acids. V was cut by 1 base and J by 7 bases, with 13 bases left in between. The CDR3 DNA sequence: TGTGCCTGGAGTGGCGGGGGGCTGGGTGAAGCTTTCTTT. Its protein product is CAWSGGGLGEAFF.

The chain joins TRBV20-1 to TRBJ2-5; D is unclear. Germline CDR1 and CDR2: DFQATT and SNEGSKA (reference sequence). The CDR3 runs 11 residues. V lost 7 bases to trimming and J lost 0 bases, with 6 bases between them. The chain's CDR3 is CSGQNQETQYF. CDR3 in DNA: TGCAGTGGGCAGAACCAAGAGACCCAGTACTTC.

This clone was observed once. V is TRBV4-1 and J is TRBJ1-2; 8 bases map to TRBD1. CDR3 size: 14 residues. The germline gives CDR1 MGHRA, CDR2 YSYEKL. The ends lost 0 bases at V and 7 bases at J; junction bases unmatched: 4. In DNA form, the CDR3 reads TGCGCCAGCAGCCAAGATCAGGGGGCGGTTGGCTACACCTTC. It translates to CASSQDQGAVGYTF.

V and J are TRBV28 and TRBJ1-6, with 8 bases that match TRBD1. CDR3 length: 15 residues. The germline V gene encodes CDR1 MDHEN and CDR2 SYDVKM. Losses at the gene ends were 5 bases for V and 7 bases for J; bases not matched to a gene: 7. The CDR3 sequence: CASSQPGQENSPLHF. The CDR3, as DNA: TGTGCCAGCAGTCAGCCGGGACAGGAAAATTCACCCCTCCACTTT.

The chain recombines TRBV6-5 with TRBJ1-5, with D perhaps TRBD1 (6 bases). CDR3 length: 12 amino acids. From germline, CDR1 is MNHEY and CDR2 SVGAGI. Between the trimmed V and J ends, which lost 5 bases and 11 bases, there was a span of 13 bases. The CDR3 loop is CASSPTGQSQHF. The DNA for the CDR3 is TGTGCCAGCAGTCCAACAGGGCAGTCCCAGCATTTT.

The chain couples TRBV7-9 to TRBJ2-7; 11 bases fit TRBD2. Germline assignment: CDR1 SEHNR and CDR2 FQNEAQ (reference sequence). The junction had 9 bases not matched to a gene; V was cut back by 5 bases and J by 6 bases. The CDR3 runs 15 residues. DNA for the CDR3: TGTGCCAGCAGCCCCTCCGGGACTAGCGGCCCCGAGCAGTACTTC. It specifies CASSPSGTSGPEQYF.

The V and J genes are TRBV7-9 and TRBJ2-3; the D gene is possibly TRBD1 (5 bases). Between the trimmed V and J ends, which lost 5 bases and 5 bases, there was a span of 20 bases. The germline V gene encodes CDR1 SEHNR and CDR2 FQNEAQ (reference sequence). The CDR3 is made up of 16 amino acids. The CDR3: CASSPGIRLVEDTQYF. CDR3 nucleotides: TGTGCCAGCAGCCCAGGGATACGGCTAGTCGAAGATACGCAGTATTTT.

The chain carries TRBV27 and TRBJ1-2; possibly TRBD1 for D (5 bases). Trimming removed 0 bases from V and 2 bases from J, with 13 bases in between. Germline values: CDR1 MNHEY, CDR2 SMNVEV (reference sequence). The CDR3 loop spans 16 amino acids. CDR3 residues: CASSLSNPKGNYGYTF. CDR3 DNA: TGTGCCAGCAGTTTATCCAACCCCAAGGGGAACTATGGCTACACCTTC.

This clone was picked up a small number of times. The chain is built from TRBV28 and TRBJ2-7, with D unresolved. Between the trimmed V and J ends, which lost 5 bases and 6 bases, there was a span of 8 bases. Germline V gives CDR1 MDHEN, CDR2 SYDVKM. The CDR3 sequence is 11 residues long. CDR3 loop: CASSPRSEQYF. In nucleotides, the CDR3 is TGTGCCAGCAGTCCCCGGTCCGAGCAGTACTTC.

The V gene is TRBV6-5, the J gene TRBJ1-1; D gene uncertain. Germline loops: CDR1 MNHEY, CDR2 SVGAGI. Deletions cut 0 bases from V and 1 base from J, with 12 bases between. The CDR3 sequence is 16 residues long. The CDR3 DNA sequence: TGTGCCAGCAGTTACTCGTTCGCCTCAGGGAACACTGAAGCTTTCTTT. This translates into CASSYSFASGNTEAFF.

This chain links TRBV7-8 with TRBJ2-7, with TRBD2 matching 11 bases. Looked up from germline, CDR1 is SGHVS and CDR2 is FQNEAQ. The J segment lost 3 bases and the V segment lost 0 bases, leaving 1 base of the junction unmatched. This CDR3 has 15 residues. The DNA of the CDR3 is TGTGCCAGCAGCTTAGCGACTAGCGGGATCTACGAGCAGTACTTC. Translation: CASSLATSGIYEQYF.

V gene TRBV13 combines with J gene TRBJ2-1; TRBD1 aligns across 8 bases. The V gene's germline CDR1 is PRHDT and CDR2 FYEKMQ (reference sequence). This CDR3 contains 14 residues. V gave up 6 bases and J gave up 8 bases; unmatched junction bases: 9. This chain's CDR3 is CASRGRRGRDEQFF. The DNA for the CDR3 is TGTGCCAGCAGGGGACGCAGGGGGCGGGATGAGCAGTTCTTC.

The chain links TRBV4-1 to TRBJ1-4; 9 positions match TRBD1. The CDR3 is 15 amino acids. V trimming: 6 bases; J trimming: 9 bases; junction bases outside the gene matches: 11. CDR1 is MGHRA, CDR2 YSYEKL, per germline. CDR3: CASSPPGTGLQKLFF. In nucleotides, the CDR3 is TGCGCCAGCAGTCCGCCGGGGACAGGGTTACAAAAACTGTTTTTT.

This clone was seen only a few times. The rearrangement joins TRBV6-1 to TRBJ1-6; no reliable D call. CDR1 MNHNS and CDR2 SASEGT come from the germline V gene. The length of the CDR3 is 15 residues. With 1 base removed from V and 13 bases from J, the gap between germline ends came to 17 bases. The CDR3 region has the DNA TGTGCCAGCAGTGAAGAACCTACCGGTCTTGCGCCCCTCCACTTT. As protein: CASSEEPTGLAPLHF.

This chain joins TRBV7-2 and TRBJ1-2; 8 bases are shared with TRBD1. Germline lookup yields CDR1 SGHTA and CDR2 FQGNSA. This CDR3 region has 13 residues. V was clipped by 5 bases and J by 6 bases; unmatched bases: 5. The CDR3 spells CASSDRGRNGYTF. DNA for the CDR3: TGTGCCAGCAGCGACAGGGGAAGGAATGGCTACACCTTC.

The chain employs TRBV30 and TRBJ2-7; no clear D gene. CDR3 length equals 12 residues. Trimming cost V 4 bases and J 5 bases, with 12 bases left between them. The germline V gene has CDR1 GTSNPN and CDR2 SVGIG (reference sequence). The CDR3 is CAWKSNSHEQYF. CDR3 DNA sequence: TGTGCCTGGAAGTCGAACAGCCACGAGCAGTACTTC.